Below are 25 T cell receptor beta chains sequenced from a single sample in a study of blood T cell repertoires in COVID-19. This table comes from immunoSEQ multiplex PCR, and its TCRdb copy is limited to in-frame clones, with some not included. This sample has around 160,000 clones, with over 80% found just once. Sequenced input: peripheral blood. These TCRs come from a woman aged 40 to 49 with active or convalescent COVID-19.

For the CDR3, the DNA is TGTGCCAGCACCTCCTGGACGGTCACGGGGGGGGAAAAACTGTTTTTT. Protein sequence: CASTSWTVTGGEKLFF. J is TRBJ1-4 and V is TRBV2; possibly TRBD1 for D (5 bases). This CDR3 region has 16 residues. V lost 7 bases and J 8 bases, leaving 23 bases between the germline ends. Per the germline V gene, CDR1 is SNHLY and CDR2 is FYNNEI.

The chain joins TRBV11-3 to TRBJ2-3, with 8 bases that match TRBD2. The trim removed 5 bases at V and 1 base at J, leaving 8 bases unmatched. This CDR3 is 16 amino acids long. CDR1 and CDR2 (germline): SGHNT, YENEEA. The DNA of the CDR3 is TGTGCCAGCAGCCCGGGACTAGGACCTCGCACAGATACGCAGTATTTT. Protein: CASSPGLGPRTDTQYF.

The rearrangement links TRBV5-4 to TRBJ2-1; the match to TRBD1 covers 12 bases. J gave up 7 bases and V 4 bases, and 6 bases lay outside the gene matches. CDR1 is SGHNT, CDR2 YYREEE, per germline (reference sequence). CDR3 length equals 15 residues. CDR3 region: CASSQRDRGLNEQFF. DNA of the CDR3: TGTGCCAGCAGCCAGAGGGACAGGGGGCTAAATGAGCAGTTCTTC.

The V gene is TRBV28, the J gene TRBJ2-7; D call uncertain. V lost 4 bases and J lost 0, with 7 bases in between. CDR1 and CDR2 from the germline V gene are MDHEN and SYDVKM. The CDR3 loop spans 13 amino acids. The CDR3 DNA reads TGTGCCAGCAGTTGGAGCATCTCCTACGAGCAGTACTTC. Amino acids: CASSWSISYEQYF.

The V gene is TRBV9, the J gene TRBJ1-1; D call uncertain. This CDR3 spans 15 amino acids. V shed 0 bases and J shed 1 base, with 10 bases lying between them. Per the germline V gene, CDR1 is SGDLS and CDR2 is YYNGEE. This CDR3 reads CASSVVGRQNTEAFF. The CDR3 DNA reads as TGTGCCAGCAGCGTAGTAGGCAGACAGAACACTGAAGCTTTCTTT.

This chain links TRBV5-4 with TRBJ1-1; possible D gene TRBD1, 6 bases. This CDR3 region has 15 residues. Germline V CDR1 and CDR2: SGHNT, YYREEE (reference sequence). V dropped 4 bases and J dropped 3 bases, with 16 bases sitting between them. The chain's CDR3 is CASSAPAYRDTEAFF. The CDR3 DNA sequence: TGTGCCAGCAGCGCCCCGGCCTACAGGGACACTGAAGCTTTCTTT.

This chain links TRBV18 with TRBJ2-7; 9 bases map to TRBD2. The CDR3 is made up of 15 amino acids. The V and J ends lost 5 bases and 0 bases, in that order; junction bases with no gene match: 5. Germline assignment: CDR1 KGHSH and CDR2 LQKENI. The CDR3 protein is CASSKTSGTSYEQYF. The CDR3 bases are TGTGCCAGCTCAAAGACTAGCGGAACCTCCTACGAGCAGTACTTC.

The rearrangement uses TRBV28 and TRBJ2-3, with TRBD2 matching 9 bases. V lost 2 bases and J lost 4; bases outside the gene matches: 19. Looked up from germline, CDR1 is MDHEN and CDR2 is SYDVKM. CDR3 size: 20 residues. The CDR3: CASSLITPSSRGGRADTQYF. The CDR3, as DNA: TGTGCCAGCAGTTTAATAACCCCTTCTTCGCGGGGGGGCCGGGCAGATACGCAGTATTTT.

The J gene is TRBJ1-1, the V gene TRBV5-1, with 10 bases identical to TRBD1. The length of the CDR3 is 14 residues. The trim removed 4 bases at V and 1 base at J, leaving 1 base unmatched. Looked up from germline, CDR1 is SGHRS and CDR2 is YFSETQ. CDR3 residues: CASSRDRGNTEAFF. CDR3 DNA: TGCGCCAGCAGCCGGGACAGGGGGAACACTGAAGCTTTCTTT.

The V gene is TRBV6-5, the J gene TRBJ1-2; no reliable D call. CDR1 is MNHEY, CDR2 SVGAGI, per germline. This CDR3 comprises 13 residues. Trimming removed 6 bases at V and 2 bases at J, with 10 bases between. CDR3 protein: CASSPGLNYGYTF. The CDR3 DNA is TGTGCCAGCAGCCCCGGACTGAACTATGGCTACACCTTC.

The genes are TRBV27 and TRBJ2-7; possible D gene TRBD1, 6 bases. V shed 10 bases and J shed 4 bases, with 20 bases lying between them. Germline loops: CDR1 MNHEY, CDR2 SMNVEV (reference sequence). This CDR3 region has 14 residues. CDR3 amino acids: CATTPSLGGYEQYF. In DNA, the CDR3 is TGTGCCACCACCCCGAGTCTAGGGGGATACGAGCAGTACTTC.

The chain uses TRBV19 and TRBJ1-6; D might be TRBD1 (5 bases). Looked up from germline, CDR1 is LNHDA and CDR2 is SQIVND (reference sequence). V lost 2 bases and J 5 bases, leaving 16 bases between the germline ends. This CDR3 has 17 amino acids. In DNA, the CDR3 is TGTGCCAGTAGTATAAGAATCGGGGGTGGAAATAATTCACCCCTCCACTTT. Residues: CASSIRIGGGNNSPLHF.

This clone was seen only once. The V call is TRBV9, the J call TRBJ1-3, with D possibly being TRBD1 (6 bases). The CDR3 is 15 amino acids. Germline V gene data show CDR1 as SGDLS and CDR2 as YYNGEE. V was clipped by 4 bases and J by 0 bases, with 11 bases between them. CDR3 in amino acids: CASSQDRFSGNTIYF. The CDR3 DNA follows: TGTGCCAGCAGCCAGGACAGATTCTCTGGAAACACCATATATTTT.

The V and J genes are TRBV7-9 and TRBJ2-7; 9 bases fit TRBD1. Losses at the gene ends were 4 bases for V and 3 bases for J; bases not matched to a gene: 4. The germline V gene has CDR1 SEHNR and CDR2 FQNEAQ (reference sequence). The CDR3 covers 14 residues. DNA for the CDR3: TGTGCCAGCAGCTCTGGGACAGGGAACTACGAGCAGTACTTC. This codes for CASSSGTGNYEQYF.

This chain joins TRBV3-1 (or the pseudogene TRBV3-2) and TRBJ1-2, with D possibly matching TRBD1 (5 bases). The CDR3 is 15 residues long. Between the trimmed V and J ends, which lost 0 bases and 8 bases, there was a span of 16 bases. Germline-derived CDR1 and CDR2 are LGHDT and YNNKEL (reference sequence). The CDR3 region has the DNA TGTGCCAGCAGCCAAGACGCTTTGGGGGGGAGGGGCTACACCTTC. It encodes CASSQDALGGRGYTF.

The rearrangement uses TRBV7-8 and TRBJ2-1; 15 bases fit TRBD2. Trimming cost V 6 bases and J 2 bases; bases outside gene matches: 14. Germline V CDR1 and CDR2: SGHVS, FQNEAQ. The CDR3 is made up of 20 amino acids. The CDR3: CASSKLPGLAGGVTYNEQFF. CDR3 in DNA: TGTGCCAGCAGTAAACTTCCGGGACTAGCGGGAGGAGTGACCTACAATGAGCAGTTCTTC.

This clone was seen only once. The chain is built from TRBV5-1 and TRBJ1-1; no clear D gene. This CDR3 is built from 13 residues. The V and J ends lost 2 bases and 5 bases respectively, with 10 bases between them. Germline V CDR1 and CDR2: SGHRS, YFSETQ. CDR3 amino acids: CASSFGGMTEAFF. CDR3 DNA: TGCGCCAGCAGCTTCGGAGGAATGACTGAAGCTTTCTTT.

The V and J genes are TRBV6-6 and TRBJ2-5, with D maybe TRBD2 (7 bases). The CDR3 length is 15 residues. Deletions cut 5 bases from V and 5 bases from J, with 18 bases between. Germline V gives CDR1 MNHNY, CDR2 SVGAGI (reference sequence). The CDR3 bases are TGTGCCAGCAGTACCCCGGGGGGCATCGGTGAGACCCAGTACTTC. This gives the protein CASSTPGGIGETQYF.

This sequence joins TRBV5-1 and TRBJ1-1; 7 positions match TRBD1. Germline V gives CDR1 SGHRS, CDR2 YFSETQ. The CDR3 is made up of 13 amino acids. Trimming at V came to 4 bases and at J to 5 bases, leaving 5 bases not matched to a gene. CDR3 loop: CASSQGGWTEAFF. The CDR3 region has the DNA TGCGCCAGCAGCCAGGGGGGCTGGACTGAAGCTTTCTTT.

The chain is built from TRBV28 and TRBJ2-7, with 8 bases identical to TRBD2. CDR1 is MDHEN, CDR2 SYDVKM, per germline. The ends lost 5 bases at V and 3 bases at J; junction bases unmatched: 6. This CDR3 region has 14 residues. The CDR3 sequence is CASSIPGLVYEQYF. Written as DNA, the CDR3 is TGTGCCAGCAGTATCCCGGGACTAGTCTACGAGCAGTACTTC. The entire variable domain, with the rest obtained from reference TRBV28 and TRBJ2-7, is as follows: DVKVTQSSRYLVKRTGEKVFLECVQDMDHENMFWYRQDPGLGLRLIYFSYDVKMKEKGDIPEGYSVSREKKERFSLILESASTNQTSMYLCASSIPGLVYEQYFGPGTRLTVT.

The rearrangement uses TRBV6-4 and TRBJ2-3, with TRBD2 as a possible D gene (6 bases). CDR1 MRHNA and CDR2 SNTAGT come from the germline V gene. There are 15 residues in the CDR3. Trimming took off 3 bases at V and 0 bases at J, with 10 bases between the two ends. DNA for the CDR3: TGTGCCAGCAGTGAGGAGGGGTATAGCACAGATACGCAGTATTTT. The encoded protein is CASSEEGYSTDTQYF.

The chain has TRBV5-8 and TRBJ1-4, with 12 positions matching TRBD1. The CDR3 is made up of 15 amino acids. With V trimmed by 3 bases and J by 7 bases, 4 bases remained unmatched. The V gene's germline CDR1 is SGHTS and CDR2 YDEGEE. The chain's CDR3 is CASSSGTGGPEKLFF. In nucleotides, the CDR3 is TGTGCCAGCAGCTCAGGGACAGGGGGCCCTGAAAAACTGTTTTTT.

The chain couples TRBV25-1 to TRBJ1-5; D not resolved. Germline V gene lookup returns CDR1 MGHDK and CDR2 SYGVNS. This CDR3 region has 13 residues. V dropped 4 bases and J dropped 1 base, with 5 bases sitting between them. CDR3 loop: CASSAGSNQPQHF. The DNA for the CDR3 is TGTGCCAGCAGTGCCGGGAGCAATCAGCCCCAGCATTTT.

This clone was picked up one time. This chain connects TRBV7-9 to TRBJ1-6; 8 bases line up with TRBD1. V dropped 5 bases and J dropped 5; count of bases not matched to a gene: 11. There are 17 residues in the CDR3. Germline V lookup: CDR1 SEHNR, CDR2 FQNEAQ (reference sequence). The CDR3 is CASSPRAGGVHNSPLHF. DNA for the CDR3: TGTGCCAGCAGCCCCCGGGCAGGGGGCGTCCATAATTCACCCCTCCACTTT. Full variable domain (rest looked up from reference TRBV7-9 and TRBJ1-6): DTGVSQNPRHKITKRGQNVTFRCDPISEHNRLYWYRQTLGQGPEFLTYFQNEAQLEKSRLLSDRFSAERPKGSFSTLEIQRTEQGDSAMYLCASSPRAGGVHNSPLHFGNGTRLTVT.

This clone turned up a few times. The chain uses TRBV2 and TRBJ1-5; the D gene is possibly TRBD1 (6 bases). This CDR3 is 13 amino acids long. The V end lost 6 bases, the J end lost 7 bases, and 13 bases lay between the germline ends. CDR1 is SNHLY, CDR2 FYNNEI, per germline. CDR3 DNA: TGTGCCAGCAGCGCCGGACAGTGGCAGCCCCAGCATTTT. It translates to CASSAGQWQPQHF.